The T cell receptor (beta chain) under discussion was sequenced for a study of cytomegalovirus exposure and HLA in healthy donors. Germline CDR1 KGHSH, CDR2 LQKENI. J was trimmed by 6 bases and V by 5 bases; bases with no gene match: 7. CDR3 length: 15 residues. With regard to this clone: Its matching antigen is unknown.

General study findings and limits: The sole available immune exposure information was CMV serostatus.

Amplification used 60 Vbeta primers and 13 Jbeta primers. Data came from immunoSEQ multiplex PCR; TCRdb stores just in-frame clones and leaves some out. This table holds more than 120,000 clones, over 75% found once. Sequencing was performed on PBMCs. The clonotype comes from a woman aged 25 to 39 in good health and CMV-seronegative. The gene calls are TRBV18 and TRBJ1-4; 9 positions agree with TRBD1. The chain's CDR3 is CASSWGTGRHEKLFF. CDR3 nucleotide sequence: TGTGCCAGCTCATGGGGGACAGGGAGACATGAAAAACTGTTTTTT.